Presented here are 7 T cell receptor beta chains from one specimen sequenced in a study of early T cells in non-severe SARS-CoV-2 infection (dated by TCRdb to the early 2020s). Libraries were constructed by 5' RACE. TCRdb names NextSeq 500 as the instrument used. Starting from the raw public reads, TCRdb applied fastp trimming at Q25, assembled clones with MiXCR and retained in-frame beta chains. Each entry is one CDR3 protein sequence, shown with its most common DNA and genes. This sample lists tens of thousands of distinct CDR3 sequences; 11% were detected once. The ten largest account for 9.5% to 15% of the sample. The sequenced sample was whole blood, obtained at baseline. Source of these receptors: an adult who was a healthcare worker with PCR-confirmed SARS-CoV-2 infection or an uninfected control (not recorded which).

This clonotype was observed a single time. J is TRBJ2-7 and V is TRBV3-1; weak D call: TRBD1 (6 bases). Germline CDR1 and CDR2: LGHDT and YNNKEL (reference sequence). V shed 4 bases and J shed 3 bases, with 19 bases lying between them. The CDR3 runs to 16 residues. CDR3 loop: CASSPTPTGHVYEQYF. In DNA, the CDR3 is TGTGCCAGCAGCCCAACTCCGACGGGACACGTCTACGAGCAGTACTTC.

V gene TRBV6-6 combines with J gene TRBJ2-3; 9 nucleotides agree with TRBD2. Germline V gene lookup returns CDR1 MNHNY and CDR2 SVGAGI (reference sequence). Unmatched junction bases numbered 5, after V lost 0 bases and J lost 4 bases. This CDR3 has 16 residues. Here the CDR3 DNA reads TGTGCCAGCAGTTACTCGCAGCGGGGGGTATCAGATACGCAGTATTTT. Translating gives CASSYSQRGVSDTQYF.

The chain employs TRBV29-1 and TRBJ1-1; no clear D. The CDR3 is 13 amino acids. V lost 2 bases and J lost 0, with 7 bases in between. Germline CDR1 and CDR2: SQVTM and ANQGSEA. The CDR3 reads CSVEPQLNTEAFF. CDR3 in DNA: TGCAGCGTTGAACCGCAATTGAACACTGAAGCTTTCTTT.

This clonotype has more than one count but fewer than ten. The chain carries TRBV4-1 and TRBJ2-1; possibly TRBD1 for D (6 bases). Germline V gene lookup returns CDR1 MGHRA and CDR2 YSYEKL. The CDR3 has 12 amino acids. V shed 5 bases and J shed 7 bases, with 9 bases lying between them. The CDR3 DNA is TGCGCCAGCAGCGAAACAGGGAATGAGCAGTTCTTC. Its translation is CASSETGNEQFF.

This clonotype was detected many times. In DNA, the CDR3 is TGTGCCAGCAGCTCGGACCCGGGCGGGGGGAATGAGCAGTTCTTC. Amino acid sequence: CASSSDPGGGNEQFF. The chain joins TRBV11-3 to TRBJ2-1; 8 bases fit TRBD2. This CDR3 has 15 amino acids. Trimming at V came to 4 bases and at J to 7 bases, leaving 9 bases not matched to a gene. The germline V gene has CDR1 SGHNT and CDR2 YENEEA. The whole variable domain, remainder taken from reference TRBV11-3 and TRBJ2-1, is EAGVVQSPRYKIIEKKQPVAFWCNPISGHNTLYWYLQNLGQGPELLIRYENEEAVDDSQLPKDRFSAERLKGVDSTLKIQPAELGDSAVYLCASSSDPGGGNEQFFGPGTRLTVL.

This clonotype was recorded many times. The chain has TRBV12-3 or TRBV12-4 and TRBJ1-3; D gene uncertain. V lost 2 bases and J lost 0, with 11 bases in between. The CDR3 spans 16 residues. The CDR3 here is CASSLWAGYSGNTIYF. Here the CDR3 DNA reads TGTGCCAGCAGTTTATGGGCCGGATACTCTGGAAACACCATATATTTT.

This clonotype was counted at least ten times. The rearrangement joins TRBV12-3 or TRBV12-4 to TRBJ2-1; 8 bases map to TRBD2. V was clipped by 1 base and J by 7 bases; unmatched bases: 6. The CDR3 length is 15 residues. CDR3 in DNA: TGTGCCAGCAGTTTAGGGAGCCGGGGGGGTAATGAGCAGTTCTTC. This encodes CASSLGSRGGNEQFF.